Listed below are T cell receptor beta chains from one sample, sequenced in a study of blood T cell repertoires in COVID-19. The protocol was immunoSEQ multiplex PCR, while the TCRdb copy is restricted to in-frame clones and leaves out a portion. The repertoire holds around 300,000 clones, with roughly 90% as singletons. Sequencing used peripheral blood. Receptor source: a woman under 40 with COVID-19, enrolled during active disease. Each CDR3 is given with its conserved first and last residue. Fields, in order: D gene, J gene, V gene, CDR3 length, clone size, CDR3 protein, CDR3 DNA. D genes are given only for firm matches. Clone size appears in some rows only: once, few, many, or a class for an expanded clone.

D gene: -
J gene: TRBJ2-1
V gene: TRBV10-1
CDR3 length: 13
clone size: -
CDR3 protein: CASSDRDYNEQFF
CDR3 DNA: TGCGCCAGCAGTGATCGGGACTACAATGAGCAGTTCTTC

D gene: TRBD2
J gene: TRBJ2-5
V gene: TRBV28
CDR3 length: 14
clone size: -
CDR3 protein: CASGETSGIQTQYF
CDR3 DNA: TGTGCCAGCGGCGAGACTAGCGGGATTCAGACCCAGTACTTC

D gene: TRBD1
J gene: TRBJ1-1
V gene: TRBV7-9
CDR3 length: 17
clone size: -
CDR3 protein: CASSSLDRGGPRTEAFF
CDR3 DNA: TGTGCCAGCAGCTCCCTGGACAGGGGGGGACCACGCACTGAAGCTTTCTTT

D gene: -
J gene: TRBJ2-1
V gene: TRBV5-4
CDR3 length: 15
clone size: -
CDR3 protein: CASSLSGPVHNEQFF
CDR3 DNA: TGTGCCAGCAGCTTAAGCGGGCCAGTGCACAATGAGCAGTTCTTC

D gene: TRBD1
J gene: TRBJ1-1
V gene: TRBV4-1
CDR3 length: 17
clone size: -
CDR3 protein: CASSQDRTGILGTEAFF
CDR3 DNA: TGCGCCAGCAGCCAAGATCGGACAGGAATATTAGGGACTGAAGCTTTCTTT

D gene: -
J gene: TRBJ2-5
V gene: TRBV6-2/TRBV6-3
CDR3 length: 13
clone size: -
CDR3 protein: CASSYYEFGAQYF
CDR3 DNA: TGTGCCAGCAGTTACTACGAGTTCGGGGCCCAGTACTTC

D gene: -
J gene: TRBJ2-5
V gene: TRBV30
CDR3 length: 16
clone size: -
CDR3 protein: CAWSLRGRAISETQYF
CDR3 DNA: TGTGCCTGGTCCCTTAGGGGGAGGGCGATTTCGGAGACCCAGTACTTC

D gene: -
J gene: TRBJ1-4
V gene: TRBV12-3/TRBV12-4
CDR3 length: 13
clone size: -
CDR3 protein: CASSLNPTEKLFF
CDR3 DNA: TGTGCCAGCAGTTTAAACCCAACAGAAAAACTGTTTTTT

D gene: TRBD2
J gene: TRBJ2-1
V gene: TRBV6-5
CDR3 length: 15
clone size: -
CDR3 protein: CASSPGTTPYNEQFF
CDR3 DNA: TGTGCCAGCAGCCCCGGGACTACCCCCTACAATGAGCAGTTCTTC

D gene: -
J gene: TRBJ1-1
V gene: TRBV29-1
CDR3 length: 16
clone size: -
CDR3 protein: CSVEGGPDRGYTEAFF
CDR3 DNA: TGCAGCGTTGAAGGGGGCCCGGACCGTGGGTACACTGAAGCTTTCTTT

D gene: -
J gene: TRBJ1-1
V gene: TRBV9
CDR3 length: 15
clone size: -
CDR3 protein: CASSPPTGWGTEAFF
CDR3 DNA: TGTGCCAGCAGCCCTCCGACAGGCTGGGGGACTGAAGCTTTCTTT

D gene: TRBD2
J gene: TRBJ2-5
V gene: TRBV7-2
CDR3 length: 19
clone size: -
CDR3 protein: CASSPPPGLAGGVQETQYF
CDR3 DNA: TGTGCCAGCAGCCCACCGCCGGGACTAGCGGGAGGGGTACAAGAGACCCAGTACTTC

D gene: TRBD2
J gene: TRBJ2-3
V gene: TRBV5-8
CDR3 length: 16
clone size: -
CDR3 protein: CASSTGLAGSTDTQYF
CDR3 DNA: TGTGCCAGCAGCACCGGACTAGCGGGAAGCACAGATACGCAGTATTTT

D gene: -
J gene: TRBJ1-5
V gene: TRBV19
CDR3 length: 15
clone size: -
CDR3 protein: CASSIGGGRGQPQHF
CDR3 DNA: TGTGCCAGTAGTATAGGGGGGGGGCGAGGTCAGCCCCAGCATTTT

D gene: -
J gene: TRBJ1-6
V gene: TRBV5-1
CDR3 length: 14
clone size: -
CDR3 protein: CASSLGHQASPLHF
CDR3 DNA: TGCGCCAGCAGCTTGGGGCATCAGGCTTCACCCCTCCACTTT

D gene: TRBD1
J gene: TRBJ1-4
V gene: TRBV5-1
CDR3 length: 14
clone size: -
CDR3 protein: CASSPGGSNEKLFF
CDR3 DNA: TGCGCCAGCAGCCCAGGGGGGTCTAATGAAAAACTGTTTTTT

D gene: -
J gene: TRBJ1-4
V gene: TRBV7-9
CDR3 length: 16
clone size: -
CDR3 protein: CASSLALGGEGEKLFF
CDR3 DNA: TGTGCCAGCAGCTTAGCGCTAGGGGGAGAGGGTGAAAAACTGTTTTTT

D gene: -
J gene: TRBJ2-3
V gene: TRBV9
CDR3 length: 16
clone size: -
CDR3 protein: CASSVLSTSIPDTQYF
CDR3 DNA: TGTGCCAGCAGCGTACTTTCGACTAGTATCCCAGATACGCAGTATTTT

D gene: -
J gene: TRBJ1-1
V gene: TRBV7-9
CDR3 length: 12
clone size: -
CDR3 protein: CASSRGGTEAFF
CDR3 DNA: TGTGCCAGCAGCCGAGGGGGTACTGAAGCTTTCTTT

D gene: -
J gene: TRBJ2-3
V gene: TRBV19
CDR3 length: 13
clone size: -
CDR3 protein: CASNQGRTDTQYF
CDR3 DNA: TGTGCCAGTAACCAGGGGCGCACAGATACGCAGTATTTT

D gene: TRBD1
J gene: TRBJ1-6
V gene: TRBV10-3
CDR3 length: 15
clone size: -
CDR3 protein: CAISDMDRNSSPLHF
CDR3 DNA: TGTGCCATCAGTGATATGGACAGGAATTCGTCACCCCTCCACTTT

D gene: -
J gene: TRBJ1-5
V gene: TRBV10-3
CDR3 length: 12
clone size: -
CDR3 protein: CAIGGNNQPQHF
CDR3 DNA: TGTGCCATCGGGGGGAATAATCAGCCCCAGCATTTT

D gene: TRBD1
J gene: TRBJ1-6
V gene: TRBV13
CDR3 length: 15
clone size: -
CDR3 protein: CASSLGTGYNSPLHF
CDR3 DNA: TGTGCCAGCAGCTTAGGGACAGGGTATAATTCACCCCTCCACTTT

D gene: TRBD1
J gene: TRBJ1-1
V gene: TRBV6-5
CDR3 length: 15
clone size: -
CDR3 protein: CASRPGTGGGTEAFF
CDR3 DNA: TGTGCCAGCAGACCTGGGACAGGGGGGGGAACTGAAGCTTTCTTT

D gene: -
J gene: TRBJ1-2
V gene: TRBV2
CDR3 length: 12
clone size: few
CDR3 protein: CASKGEGSLYTF
CDR3 DNA: TGTGCCAGCAAAGGGGAAGGAAGCCTCTACACCTTC